Below, 20 T cell receptor beta chains from the same sample are listed, as sequenced in a study of radiotherapy plus CTLA-4 blockade in lung cancer. The repertoire was sequenced with immunoSEQ multiplex PCR; TCRdb's copy has only in-frame clones and lacks some. The sample records some 110,000 clones, about 80% being singletons. The material sequenced was peripheral blood, taken from a patient treated with radiotherapy plus ipilimumab. The receptors stem from a human donor with non-small cell lung cancer that progressed on radiotherapy plus ipilimumab. Some clones in this sample may be carry-over from other donors' samples.

Only one count was recorded for this clone. The rearrangement links TRBV29-1 to TRBJ2-3, with 10 bases lining up with TRBD2. Trimming removed 2 bases from V and 4 bases from J; junction bases left unmatched: 6. The CDR3 has 15 amino acids. Germline CDR1 SQVTM, CDR2 ANQGSEA. The CDR3 DNA reads as TGCAGCGTTGAACGAGCGGGGGGGCTTTCAGATACGCAGTATTTT. This translates into CSVERAGGLSDTQYF.

This chain links TRBV5-1 with TRBJ2-5, with D perhaps TRBD1 or TRBD2 (6 bases each). This CDR3 is 14 amino acids long. CDR1 is SGHRS and CDR2 is YFSETQ in the germline V gene. The V end was cut by 5 bases, the J end by 4 bases, with 15 bases between. CDR3 sequence reads: CASRGGYAGETQYF. Written as DNA, the CDR3 is TGCGCCAGCAGGGGGGGCTACGCGGGAGAGACCCAGTACTTC.

This clone showed up just a few times. The genes are TRBV18 and TRBJ1-5; D is perhaps TRBD1 (6 bases). Germline lookup yields CDR1 KGHSH and CDR2 LQKENI. V was cut by 1 base and J by 8 bases, with 12 bases left in between. The length of the CDR3 is 14 residues. The CDR3 DNA sequence: TGTGCCAGCTCACCACAGGACAGTTATGAGCCCCAGCATTTT. Translating it yields CASSPQDSYEPQHF.

This chain connects TRBV5-5 to TRBJ2-7; the D gene is possibly TRBD1 (5 bases). Per the germline V gene, CDR1 is SGHKS and CDR2 is YYEKEE (reference sequence). V was shortened by 1 base and J by 3 bases, with 17 bases between the two germline ends. The CDR3 is 16 amino acids. DNA of the CDR3: TGTGCCAGCAGCTTGATCACAGGAACATACTACTACGAGCAGTACTTC. Protein: CASSLITGTYYYEQYF. Full variable domain (rest looked up from reference TRBV5-5 and TRBJ2-7): DAGVTQSPTHLIKTRGQQVTLRCSPISGHKSVSWYQQVLGQGPQFIFQYYEKEERGRGNFPDRFSARQFPNYSSELNVNALLLGDSALYLCASSLITGTYYYEQYFGPGTRLTVT.

The rearrangement uses TRBV7-9 and TRBJ2-3; D perhaps matches TRBD2 (6 bases). CDR1 and CDR2 (germline): SEHNR, FQNEAQ (reference sequence). V was pared by 5 bases and J by 2 bases, with 26 bases between. CDR3 length: 19 residues. The CDR3 nucleotides are TGTGCCAGCAGCACCCTGGGCGGGGCCGCCCTCTTTAACACAGATACGCAGTATTTT. This gives the protein CASSTLGGAALFNTDTQYF.

The chain is built from TRBV9 and TRBJ2-1; 12 bases are shared with TRBD2. The junction had 11 bases not matched to a gene; V was cut back by 1 base and J by 0 bases. Germline V lookup: CDR1 SGDLS, CDR2 YYNGEE. This CDR3 spans 20 amino acids. CDR3 nucleotides: TGTGCCAGCAGCGTATTGTCACTAGCGGGGGGCATATACTCCTACAATGAGCAGTTCTTC. This codes for CASSVLSLAGGIYSYNEQFF. Combining the CDR3 with reference TRBV9 and TRBJ2-1 gives the whole variable domain DSGVTQTPKHLITATGQRVTLRCSPRSGDLSVYWYQQSLDQGLQFLIQYYNGEERAKGNILERFSAQQFPDLHSELNLSSLELGDSALYFCASSVLSLAGGIYSYNEQFFGPGTRLTVL.

The chain recombines TRBV4-2 with TRBJ1-1, with unresolved D. Trimming left V 1 base short and J 4 bases short, with 16 bases between. The CDR3 loop spans 16 amino acids. Germline lookup yields CDR1 LGHNA and CDR2 YNFKEQ. The chain's CDR3 is CASSQVMASRSTEAFF. DNA of the CDR3: TGTGCCAGCAGCCAAGTCATGGCAAGTAGAAGCACTGAAGCTTTCTTT.

The chain uses TRBV15 and TRBJ1-1; TRBD1 matches 8 bases. Losses at the gene ends were 2 bases for V and 3 bases for J; bases not matched to a gene: 5. The germline CDR1 and CDR2 sequences are LNHNV and YYDKDF (reference sequence). There are 15 residues in the CDR3. The CDR3 spells CATSRKQGDHTEAFF. DNA of the CDR3: TGTGCCACCAGCAGAAAACAGGGGGACCACACTGAAGCTTTCTTT.

The V call is TRBV29-1, the J call TRBJ2-7, with D maybe TRBD2 (5 bases). From germline, CDR1 is SQVTM and CDR2 ANQGSEA. Trimming took 4 bases from V and 2 from J, leaving 18 bases between them. This CDR3 is built from 15 residues. The CDR3 is CSVVQDWTSAYEQYF. In DNA, the CDR3 is TGCAGCGTTGTTCAGGACTGGACCAGCGCCTACGAGCAGTACTTC.

This sequence joins TRBV18 and TRBJ2-7; tentatively, D is TRBD2 (6 bases). The CDR3 has 16 residues. Trimming removed 3 bases at V and 5 bases at J, with 20 bases between. Germline loops: CDR1 KGHSH, CDR2 LQKENI. The CDR3 reads CASSPLRGRGNDEQYF. The CDR3 DNA follows: TGTGCCAGCTCACCGCTTCGGGGGAGAGGGAATGACGAGCAGTACTTC.

V is TRBV2 and J is TRBJ1-5, with a possible D match to TRBD1 (5 bases). The V and J ends lost 2 bases and 1 base respectively, with 9 bases between them. Germline V lookup: CDR1 SNHLY, CDR2 FYNNEI. CDR3 length equals 15 residues. The CDR3 spells CASSERRASNQPQHF. DNA of the CDR3: TGTGCCAGCAGTGAACGCAGGGCGAGCAATCAGCCCCAGCATTTT.

This rearrangement joins TRBV27 to TRBJ2-1; D may be TRBD1 (5 bases). Germline loops: CDR1 MNHEY, CDR2 SMNVEV (reference sequence). The CDR3 length is 12 residues. V lost 5 bases and J 4 bases, leaving 6 bases between the germline ends. The CDR3 sequence is CASSRGYNEQFF. CDR3 nucleotides: TGTGCCAGCAGTAGGGGATACAATGAGCAGTTCTTC.

This clone came up a few times. The genes are TRBV7-3 and TRBJ2-1; the D is unclear. CDR1 is SGHTA, CDR2 FQGTGA, per germline. The CDR3 covers 12 residues. V shed 5 bases and J shed 9 bases, with 11 bases lying between them. Here the CDR3 DNA reads TGTGCCAGCAGCCAGGACGACTTTGAGCAGTTCTTC. Its protein product is CASSQDDFEQFF.

The V and J genes are TRBV9 and TRBJ2-5; 7 bases match TRBD2. The V segment lost 4 bases and the J segment 5 bases; nucleotides outside the gene matches: 8. From germline, CDR1 is SGDLS and CDR2 YYNGEE. The CDR3 consists of 14 residues. CDR3 sequence (DNA): TGTGCCAGCAGCATCGGCGGGGGATGGGAGACCCAGTACTTC. Residues: CASSIGGGWETQYF.

This clone was observed a single time. The chain recombines TRBV28 with TRBJ2-7; D might be TRBD1 (6 bases). The V end was cut by 5 bases, the J end by 2 bases, with 16 bases between. The CDR3 is made up of 15 amino acids. CDR1 MDHEN and CDR2 SYDVKM come from the germline V gene. CDR3: CASSQTPQGTYEQYF. For the CDR3, the DNA is TGTGCCAGCAGTCAGACCCCACAGGGAACCTACGAGCAGTACTTC.

This chain links TRBV27 with TRBJ1-1, with D hard to call. This CDR3 is 13 amino acids long. V was clipped by 2 bases and J by 5 bases, with 9 bases between them. Germline CDR1 and CDR2: MNHEY and SMNVEV (reference sequence). The chain's CDR3 is CASSLMGWTEAFF. In nucleotides, the CDR3 is TGTGCCAGCAGTTTAATGGGGTGGACTGAAGCTTTCTTT.

This chain joins TRBV1 and TRBJ2-6; TRBD1 is the table's D call and was not checked against the DNA. TRBV1 is shown as a pseudogene. The CDR3 runs to 15 residues. Written as DNA, the CDR3 is TGCACCAGCAGCCAGCACAGCTCTGGGGCCAACGTCCTGACTTTC. Residues: CTSSQHSSGANVLTF.

Details on this clone: At one of its ends the junction is not consistent with the germline gene, which may arise from a read error. The CDR3 DNA follows: TGCGCCAACAGCTTGGCGGCGGGAGCAACTAATGAAAAACTGTTTTTT. Protein: CANSLAAGATNEKLFF. The chain employs TRBV5-1 and TRBJ1-4; no clear D. CDR1 and CDR2 (germline): SGHRS, YFSETQ. The CDR3 loop spans 16 amino acids.

The rearrangement links TRBV10-3 to TRBJ1-6; 8 nucleotides match TRBD1. This CDR3 comprises 18 residues. V was pared by 2 bases and J by 0 bases, with 6 bases of the junction left unmatched. Germline CDR1 and CDR2: ENHRY and SYGVKD. CDR3 in amino acids: CAISEGTGQSSYNSPLHF. Written as DNA, the CDR3 is TGTGCCATCAGTGAGGGGACAGGACAGAGCTCCTATAATTCACCCCTCCACTTT.

This clone came up a few times. The chain combines TRBV19 with TRBJ2-1, with 7 bases fitting TRBD1. CDR1 is LNHDA and CDR2 is SQIVND in the germline V gene (reference sequence). This CDR3 region has 16 residues. J was trimmed by 3 bases and V by 5 bases; bases with no gene match: 10. The CDR3 DNA reads as TGTGCCAGTAGTCCCCCGGGACAGTGGGACTACAATGAGCAGTTCTTC. Translation gives CASSPPGQWDYNEQFF.